This TCR beta chain was obtained from a study of cytomegalovirus exposure and HLA in healthy donors. As concerns this clone: Its cognate antigen is unknown.

Use of 60 Vbeta and 13 Jbeta primers characterized the PCR. TCRdb's table, derived via immunoSEQ multiplex PCR, lists solely in-frame clones and lacks some. This sample has 150,000 to 200,000 clones, with 75% to 85% found just once. Overall study results and limits: A later analysis found TCR association rates differed by HLA locus, highest for DRB1 and lowest for HLA-C. In a later analysis, at a false discovery rate of 0.05, fewer than 20,000 TCR beta sequences were associated with HLA alleles.

The ends were cut back, 7 bases at V and 4 bases at J, with 13 bases in the middle. The CDR3 runs 14 residues. Germline V lookup: CDR1 KGHSH, CDR2 LQKENI. The chain combines TRBV18 with TRBJ2-2, with D possibly being TRBD2 (5 bases). Sequenced sample: PBMCs. The receptor was isolated from a woman aged 45-59 years in good health and CMV-seropositive. For the CDR3, the DNA is TGTGCCAGCTTGACGGGGTTCTTCACCGGGGAGCTGTTTTTT. This translates into CASLTGFFTGELFF.